This entry is about one T cell receptor beta chain. Its matching antigen is unknown. Germline CDR1 LGHNA, CDR2 YSLEER. The CDR3 has 14 residues. V shed 10 bases, J shed 6 bases, and the junction held 11 bases outside the gene matches. The data stem from a study of post-analysis software for immune sequencing data. About the research overall: Disease trajectories encompassed relapsing-remitting, secondary progressive and progressive-relapsing multiple sclerosis. Study results and limitations: When patients were compared with controls, five TRBV segments were more frequent, TRBV5-6, TRBV5-1 and TRBV20-1 among them. Comparison with controls showed significantly lower normalized Chao1 diversity in multiple sclerosis patients. Strong same-batch co-clustering of samples appeared with F measure clustering.

Built from TCR beta cDNA, the libraries had unique molecular identifiers in them. TCRdb reprocessed the PCR reads via MiXCR and lists one record per CDR3 protein. The sample lists roughly 700,000 distinct CDR3 sequences; around 27% were seen once. This clonotype was obtained from a girl aged 5-17 years with multiple sclerosis. Sequenced input: blood. The chain couples TRBV4-3 to TRBJ2-7; TRBD2 matches at 11 bases. The CDR3 nucleotides are TGCGCCACCAAACTAGCGGGAGAAACGGGCGAGCAGTACTTC. Translated: CATKLAGETGEQYF.